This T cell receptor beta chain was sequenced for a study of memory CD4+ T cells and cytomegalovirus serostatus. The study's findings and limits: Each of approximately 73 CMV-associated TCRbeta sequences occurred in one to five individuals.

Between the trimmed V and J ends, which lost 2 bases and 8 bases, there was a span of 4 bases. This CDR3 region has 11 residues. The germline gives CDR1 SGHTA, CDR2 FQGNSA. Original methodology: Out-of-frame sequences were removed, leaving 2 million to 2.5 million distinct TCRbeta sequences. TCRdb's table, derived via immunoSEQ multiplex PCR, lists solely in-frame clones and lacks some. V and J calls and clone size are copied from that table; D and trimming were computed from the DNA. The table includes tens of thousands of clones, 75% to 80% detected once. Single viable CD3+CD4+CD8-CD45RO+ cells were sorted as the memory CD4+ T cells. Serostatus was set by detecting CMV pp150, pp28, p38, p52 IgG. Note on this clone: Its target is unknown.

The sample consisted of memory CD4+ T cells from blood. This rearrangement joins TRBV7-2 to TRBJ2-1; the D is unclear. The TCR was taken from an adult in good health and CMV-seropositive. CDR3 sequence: CASSLIYEQFF. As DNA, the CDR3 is TGTGCCAGCAGCTTAATTTATGAGCAGTTCTTC.